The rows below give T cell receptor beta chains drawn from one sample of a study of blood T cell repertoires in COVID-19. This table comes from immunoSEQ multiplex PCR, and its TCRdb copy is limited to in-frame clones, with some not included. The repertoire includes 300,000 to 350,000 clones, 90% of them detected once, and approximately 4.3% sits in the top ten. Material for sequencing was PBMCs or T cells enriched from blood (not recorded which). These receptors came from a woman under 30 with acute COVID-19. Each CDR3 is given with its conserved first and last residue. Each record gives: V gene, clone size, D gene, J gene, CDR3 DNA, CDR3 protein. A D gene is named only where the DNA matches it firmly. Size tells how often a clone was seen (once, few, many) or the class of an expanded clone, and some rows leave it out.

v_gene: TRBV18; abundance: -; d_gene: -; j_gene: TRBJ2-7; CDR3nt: TGTGCCAGCTCACCAGAAAAGGGCAGGGAGGCCTACGAGCAGTACTTC; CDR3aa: CASSPEKGREAYEQYF
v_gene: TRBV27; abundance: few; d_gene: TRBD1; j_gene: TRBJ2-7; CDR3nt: TGTGCCAGCAGTGGGACCGGGACAGGGACGAGGGGGGTCTACGAGCAGTACTTC; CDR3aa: CASSGTGTGTRGVYEQYF
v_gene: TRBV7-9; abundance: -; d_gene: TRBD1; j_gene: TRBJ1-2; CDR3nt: TGTGCCAGCAGCTTAGGGGACAGGGAGAACTATGGCTACACCTTC; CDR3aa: CASSLGDRENYGYTF
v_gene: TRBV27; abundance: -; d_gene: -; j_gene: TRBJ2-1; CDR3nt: TGTGCCAGCACCCTCGCCGCTAGCGTGGGGGTTGGAAATGAGCAGTTCTTC; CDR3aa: CASTLAASVGVGNEQFF
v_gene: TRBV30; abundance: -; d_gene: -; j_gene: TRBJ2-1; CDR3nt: TGTGCCTCATTTCCGGGGATTGGTGAGCAGTTCTTC; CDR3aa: CASFPGIGEQFF
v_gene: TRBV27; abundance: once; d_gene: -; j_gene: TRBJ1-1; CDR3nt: TGTGCCAGCAGTTCTCTTCGATGGCGGCTGAACACTGAAGCTTTCTTT; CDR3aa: CASSSLRWRLNTEAFF
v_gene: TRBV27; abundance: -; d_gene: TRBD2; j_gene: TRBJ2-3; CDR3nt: TGTGCCAGCAGTTCCCTCCAATCTCTAGCGGGAGTTGTAGATACGCAGTATTTT; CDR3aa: CASSSLQSLAGVVDTQYF
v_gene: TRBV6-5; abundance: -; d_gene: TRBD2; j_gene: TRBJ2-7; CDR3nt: TGTGCCAGCAGTTACTCGGGGACTAGCGGAACCCGTGTGCAGTACTTC; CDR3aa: CASSYSGTSGTRVQYF
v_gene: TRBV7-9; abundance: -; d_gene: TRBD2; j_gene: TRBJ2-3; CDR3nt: TGTGCCAGCAGCTCCCGACTAGCGGGAGGGACAGATACGCAGTATTTT; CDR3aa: CASSSRLAGGTDTQYF
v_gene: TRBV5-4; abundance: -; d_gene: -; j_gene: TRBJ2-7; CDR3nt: TGTGCCAGCAGCTTGGATAGCGGTTATTCCTACGAGCAGTACTTC; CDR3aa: CASSLDSGYSYEQYF
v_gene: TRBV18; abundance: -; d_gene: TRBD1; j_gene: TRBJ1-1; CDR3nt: TGTGCCAGCTCGCCGGGACAGCTGAACACTGAAGCTTTCTTT; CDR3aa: CASSPGQLNTEAFF
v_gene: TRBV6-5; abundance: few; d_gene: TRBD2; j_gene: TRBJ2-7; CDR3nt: TGTGCCAGCAGTTACGCCCGCGGGAGCGGGCACGAGCAGTACTTC; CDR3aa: CASSYARGSGHEQYF
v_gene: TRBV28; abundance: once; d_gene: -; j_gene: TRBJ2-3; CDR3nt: TGTGCCAGCACCCTTGGGGCAGGGGTCACAGATACGCAGTATTTT; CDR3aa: CASTLGAGVTDTQYF
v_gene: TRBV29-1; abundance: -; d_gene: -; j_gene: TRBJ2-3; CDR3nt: TGCAGCGTTGAGTCCCAGGGTCGTGATACGCAGTATTTT; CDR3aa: CSVESQGRDTQYF
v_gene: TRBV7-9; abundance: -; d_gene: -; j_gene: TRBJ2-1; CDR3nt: TGTGCCAGCAGCTTAGGAGGTGAGGATGAGCAGTTCTTC; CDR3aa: CASSLGGEDEQFF
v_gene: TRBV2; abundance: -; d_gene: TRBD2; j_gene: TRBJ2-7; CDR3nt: TGTGCCAGCAGTGAAGCACGGCTAGCGGGCTCCTACGAGCAGTACTTC; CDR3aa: CASSEARLAGSYEQYF
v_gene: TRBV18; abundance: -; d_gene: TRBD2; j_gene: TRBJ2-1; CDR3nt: TGTGCCAGCTCACCATCTAGCGGGGTCTCCTACAATGAGCAGTTCTTC; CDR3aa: CASSPSSGVSYNEQFF
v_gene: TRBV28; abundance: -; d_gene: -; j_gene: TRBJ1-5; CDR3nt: TGTGCCAGCAGTTTCCCGACAGTCAGAACCGATCAGCCCCAGCATTTT; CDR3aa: CASSFPTVRTDQPQHF
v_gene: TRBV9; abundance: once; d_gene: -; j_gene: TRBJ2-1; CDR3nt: TGTGCCAGCAGCGTAGACGGGAGTGGCTCCTACAATGAGCAGTTCTTC; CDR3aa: CASSVDGSGSYNEQFF
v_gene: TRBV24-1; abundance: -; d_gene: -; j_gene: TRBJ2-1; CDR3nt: TGTGCCACCAGTGATGTGGACTCTACGGGGCAGTTCTTC; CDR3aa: CATSDVDSTGQFF
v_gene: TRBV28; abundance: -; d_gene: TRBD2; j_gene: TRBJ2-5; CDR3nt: TGTGCCAGCAGTTTTAAAACTAGCGGGTCCCAAGAGACCCAGTACTTC; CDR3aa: CASSFKTSGSQETQYF
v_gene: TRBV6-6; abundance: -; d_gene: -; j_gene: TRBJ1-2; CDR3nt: TGTGCCAGCAGCCGGGACACAGGGAACTATGGCTACACCTTC; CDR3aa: CASSRDTGNYGYTF
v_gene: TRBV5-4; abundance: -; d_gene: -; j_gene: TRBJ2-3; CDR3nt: TGTGCCAGCAGCTTGGCGGGAGAATTGTCAGATACGCAGTATTTT; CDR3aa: CASSLAGELSDTQYF
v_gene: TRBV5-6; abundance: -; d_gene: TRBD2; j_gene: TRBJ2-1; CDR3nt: TGTGCCAGCAGCCGGGGACTAGCGGGGAACAATGAGCAGTTCTTC; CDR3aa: CASSRGLAGNNEQFF
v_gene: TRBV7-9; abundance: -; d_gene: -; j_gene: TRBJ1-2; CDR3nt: TGTGCCAGCAGCGGCCGCGGCTATGGCTACACCTTC; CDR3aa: CASSGRGYGYTF
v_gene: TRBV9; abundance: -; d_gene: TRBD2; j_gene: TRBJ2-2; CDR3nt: TGTGCCAGCAGCTATACTAGCGGATACACCGGGGAGCTGTTTTTT; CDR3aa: CASSYTSGYTGELFF
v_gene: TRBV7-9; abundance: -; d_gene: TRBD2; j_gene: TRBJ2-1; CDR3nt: TGTGCCAGCAGCCCTACTAGCGGGAGGGAAAATGAGCAGTTCTTC; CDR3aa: CASSPTSGRENEQFF
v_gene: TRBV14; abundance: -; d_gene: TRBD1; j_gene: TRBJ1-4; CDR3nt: TGTGCCAGCAGCCAAGGAGGGGGCGACAGGGGCGAAAAACTGTTTTTT; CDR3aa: CASSQGGGDRGEKLFF
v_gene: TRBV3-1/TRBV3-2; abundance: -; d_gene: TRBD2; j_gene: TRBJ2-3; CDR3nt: TGTGCCAGCAGCCAAGATCGCGGACTAGCGGGACTCACAGATACGCAGTATTTT; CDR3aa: CASSQDRGLAGLTDTQYF
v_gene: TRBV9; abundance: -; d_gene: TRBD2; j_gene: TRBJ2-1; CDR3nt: TGTGCCAGCAGCGCCCAGCCTAGCGGCAGATACAATGAGCAGTTCTTC; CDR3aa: CASSAQPSGRYNEQFF
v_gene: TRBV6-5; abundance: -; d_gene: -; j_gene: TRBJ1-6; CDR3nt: TGTGCCAGCAGTTACGAAGTACAGGTTAATTCACCCCTCCACTTT; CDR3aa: CASSYEVQVNSPLHF
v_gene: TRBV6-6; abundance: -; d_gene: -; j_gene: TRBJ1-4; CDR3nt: TGTGCCAGCAGGCCACCCACCAGTAATGAAAAACTGTTTTTT; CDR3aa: CASRPPTSNEKLFF
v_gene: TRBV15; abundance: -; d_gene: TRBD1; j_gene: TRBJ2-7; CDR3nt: TGTGCCACCAGCAGAGAGCCGGGACAGAGTTACGAGCAGTACTTC; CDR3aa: CATSREPGQSYEQYF
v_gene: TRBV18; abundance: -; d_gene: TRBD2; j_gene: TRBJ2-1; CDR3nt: TGTGCCAGCTCACTGGGACTAGCGGGAGGCGACAATGAGCAGTTCTTC; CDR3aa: CASSLGLAGGDNEQFF
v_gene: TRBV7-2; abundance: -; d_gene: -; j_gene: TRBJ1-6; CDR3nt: TGTGCCAGCTCCCTGACAGGACCGAATAATTCACCCCTCCACTTT; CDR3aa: CASSLTGPNNSPLHF
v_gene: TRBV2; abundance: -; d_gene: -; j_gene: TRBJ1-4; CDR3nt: TGTGCCAGCAGTGCACAGGTGTCGCGTAATGAAAAACTGTTTTTT; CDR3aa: CASSAQVSRNEKLFF
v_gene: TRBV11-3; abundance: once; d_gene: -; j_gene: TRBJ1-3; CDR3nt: TGTGCCAGCAGCTTCATAAACACCATATATTTT; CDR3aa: CASSFINTIYF
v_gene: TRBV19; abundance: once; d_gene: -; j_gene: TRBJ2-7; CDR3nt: TGTGCCAGTAGTATCTCCGGCGGGACTGAGCTCATCTTCGAGCAGTACTTC; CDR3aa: CASSISGGTELIFEQYF
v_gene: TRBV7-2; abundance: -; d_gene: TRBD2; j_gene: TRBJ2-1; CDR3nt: TGTGCCAGCAGCTCCTGGACTAGCGGGCAGCAGTTCTTC; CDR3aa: CASSSWTSGQQFF
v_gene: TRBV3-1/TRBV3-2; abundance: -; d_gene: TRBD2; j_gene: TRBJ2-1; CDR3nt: TGTGCCAGCAGCCAAGTAGCGGGAGCAAACAATGAGCAGTTCTTC; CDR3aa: CASSQVAGANNEQFF
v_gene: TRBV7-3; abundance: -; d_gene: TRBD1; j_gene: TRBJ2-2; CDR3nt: TGTGCCAGCAGCCATAGGACAGGGGGCGCGGAGAACACCGGGGAGCTGTTTTTT; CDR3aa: CASSHRTGGAENTGELFF
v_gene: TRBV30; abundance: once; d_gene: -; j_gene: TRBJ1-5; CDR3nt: TGTGCCTGGAGTGGATTAGAGGGAACGGGTCAGCCCCAGCATTTT; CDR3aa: CAWSGLEGTGQPQHF
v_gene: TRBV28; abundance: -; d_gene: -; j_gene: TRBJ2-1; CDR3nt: TGTGCCAGCAGTCCCTACGTCAGAACGGGGTCTGAAGAGCAGTTCTTC; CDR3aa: CASSPYVRTGSEEQFF
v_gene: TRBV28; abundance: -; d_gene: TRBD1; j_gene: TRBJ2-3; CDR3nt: TGTGCCAGCAGCCTCGGACAGGGAATATTCGGGCCCACAGATACGCAGTATTTT; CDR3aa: CASSLGQGIFGPTDTQYF
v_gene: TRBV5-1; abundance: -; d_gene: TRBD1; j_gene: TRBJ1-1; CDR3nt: TGCGCCAGCAGCTTGCCGGGACAGGGTGGCACTGAAGCTTTCTTT; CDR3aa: CASSLPGQGGTEAFF